Below are 17 T cell receptor beta chains sequenced from a single sample in a study of cytomegalovirus exposure and HLA in healthy donors. The study ran its PCR with 60 Vbeta and 13 Jbeta primers. The protocol was immunoSEQ multiplex PCR, while the TCRdb copy is restricted to in-frame clones and leaves out a portion. The sample has 200,000 or so clones, more than 70% seen once. The sequencing sample was made of PBMCs. The receptor set was obtained from a boy aged 5-17 years in good health and CMV-seronegative.

The rearrangement links TRBV11-2 to TRBJ2-7, with D possibly matching TRBD1 (6 bases). CDR1 is SGHAT, CDR2 FQNNGV, per germline. The CDR3 runs to 13 residues. V lost 0 bases and J 3 bases, leaving 6 bases between the germline ends. This CDR3 is CASSLEQGYEQYF. For the CDR3, the DNA is TGTGCCAGCAGCTTAGAACAGGGCTACGAGCAGTACTTC.

The J gene is TRBJ2-7, the V gene TRBV28; 9 bases agree with TRBD1. In germline, CDR1 is MDHEN, CDR2 SYDVKM. With V trimmed by 0 bases and J by 1 base, 4 bases remained unmatched. The CDR3 totals 16 residues. CDR3: CASSLWGQGGSYEQYF. CDR3 bases: TGTGCCAGCAGTTTATGGGGACAGGGTGGATCCTACGAGCAGTACTTC.

The chain joins TRBV27 to TRBJ2-1; 7 positions agree with TRBD2. Germline CDR1 reads MNHEY; CDR2 reads SMNVEV (reference sequence). The CDR3 length is 15 residues. With V trimmed by 6 bases and J by 4 bases, 9 bases remained unmatched. CDR3 sequence (DNA): TGTGCCAGCAGACTAGCGCCCGGGCGGTACAATGAGCAGTTCTTC. Protein sequence: CASRLAPGRYNEQFF.

V and J are TRBV7-3 and TRBJ2-5, with 9 positions matching TRBD1. The V gene's germline CDR1 is SGHTA and CDR2 FQGTGA. V was pared by 5 bases and J by 5 bases, with 9 bases of the junction left unmatched. The CDR3 has 15 amino acids. The CDR3 is CASSPGTGRLETQYF. The CDR3 DNA follows: TGTGCCAGCAGCCCGGGGACAGGGCGCCTGGAGACCCAGTACTTC.

This clone appeared a single time. The CDR3 nucleotides read TGTGCCAGCAGCCTCCCGGGACTAGCGGGAGGGCCTACGAGCGGGGAGCTGTTTTTT. Translation gives CASSLPGLAGGPTSGELFF. The V call is TRBV4-2, the J call TRBJ2-2; 16 bases align to TRBD2. CDR1 and CDR2 (germline): LGHNA, YNFKEQ. The CDR3 is 19 amino acids. The junction had 12 bases not matched to a gene; V was cut back by 4 bases and J by 7 bases.

V and J are TRBV30 and TRBJ1-5; tentative D call: TRBD1 (5 bases). Germline V gene sequence: CDR1 GTSNPN, CDR2 SVGIG (reference sequence). CDR3 length: 12 residues. The V end lost 3 bases, the J end lost 6 bases, and 9 bases lay between the germline ends. CDR3: CAWSQGAQPQHF. The DNA for the CDR3 is TGTGCCTGGAGCCAAGGGGCTCAGCCCCAGCATTTT.

The V gene is TRBV4-3, the J gene TRBJ2-7; TRBD1 matches 7 bases. CDR1 and CDR2 from the germline V gene are LGHNA and YSLEER. CDR3 length equals 15 residues. V lost 0 bases to trimming and J lost 0 bases; unmatched junction nucleotides: 2. In nucleotides, the CDR3 is TGCGCCAGCAGCCAAGAGAGGGGGCCCTCCTACGAGCAGTACTTC. Its translation is CASSQERGPSYEQYF.

The rearrangement uses TRBV9 and TRBJ2-1; 15 nucleotides agree with TRBD2. V was pared by 0 bases and J by 7 bases, with 5 bases of the junction left unmatched. The CDR3 totals 17 residues. Germline V gene lookup returns CDR1 SGDLS and CDR2 YYNGEE. The CDR3 DNA follows: TGTGCCAGCAGCGTAGCTTCCGGGACTAGCGGGAGGAATGAGCAGTTCTTC. Translated: CASSVASGTSGRNEQFF.

The rearrangement links TRBV7-2 to TRBJ1-1; D is possibly TRBD1 (5 bases). CDR3 length: 15 residues. From germline, CDR1 is SGHTA and CDR2 FQGNSA. V was cut by 1 base and J by 4 bases, with 13 bases left in between. CDR3 sequence (DNA): TGTGCCAGCAGCTTAGATGGGGCCTTCAGCACTGAAGCTTTCTTT. Protein sequence: CASSLDGAFSTEAFF.

This clone was seen more than once but under ten times. This rearrangement joins TRBV5-4 to TRBJ1-2; D is possibly TRBD1 (5 bases). Germline V gene sequence: CDR1 SGHNT, CDR2 YYREEE (reference sequence). The CDR3 runs 17 residues. Deletions cut 0 bases from V and 4 bases from J, with 19 bases between. The CDR3 DNA reads as TGTGCCAGCAGCTTGGAGGGCAGGCAGGGTGCCCCCTATGGCTACACCTTC. It yields the protein CASSLEGRQGAPYGYTF. The variable domain in full, completed from reference TRBV5-4 and TRBJ1-2, reads ETGVTQSPTHLIKTRGQQVTLRCSSQSGHNTVSWYQQALGQGPQFIFQYYREEENGRGNFPPRFSGLQFPNYSSELNVNALELDDSALYLCASSLEGRQGAPYGYTFGSGTRLTVV.

The chain employs TRBV5-4 and TRBJ2-1, with 7 bases that match TRBD1. This CDR3 comprises 15 residues. Germline values: CDR1 SGHNT, CDR2 YYREEE (reference sequence). J gave up 4 bases and V 0 bases, and 4 bases lay outside the gene matches. CDR3 sequence reads: CASSLATGTYNEQFF. CDR3 coding DNA: TGTGCCAGCAGCTTGGCGACAGGGACATACAATGAGCAGTTCTTC. The variable domain in full, completed from reference TRBV5-4 and TRBJ2-1, reads ETGVTQSPTHLIKTRGQQVTLRCSSQSGHNTVSWYQQALGQGPQFIFQYYREEENGRGNFPPRFSGLQFPNYSSELNVNALELDDSALYLCASSLATGTYNEQFFGPGTRLTVL.

J is TRBJ2-1 and V is TRBV11-2; 9 bases align to TRBD2. The CDR3 runs 15 residues. The J segment lost 6 bases and the V segment lost 2 bases, leaving 5 bases of the junction unmatched. CDR1 and CDR2 (germline): SGHAT, FQNNGV. This CDR3 is CASSLRREGGNEQFF. DNA for the CDR3: TGTGCCAGCAGCTTAAGGCGGGAGGGCGGCAATGAGCAGTTCTTC.

The genes are TRBV6-6 and TRBJ2-5, with D perhaps TRBD2 (6 bases). CDR3 size: 16 residues. Trimming removed 6 bases from V and 1 base from J, with 18 bases in between. Germline-derived CDR1 and CDR2 are MNHNY and SVGAGI (reference sequence). CDR3 bases: TGTGCCAGCAGCCGACCTACCCTAGCGACCCAAGAGACCCAGTACTTC. It is translated as CASSRPTLATQETQYF.

CDR3 bases: TGTGCCAGCAGTTATCGAACAGGGGCTGGCTACACCTTC. It translates to CASSYRTGAGYTF. The genes are TRBV27 and TRBJ1-2, with 7 bases aligning to TRBD1. Per germline, CDR1 MNHEY and CDR2 SMNVEV (reference sequence). This CDR3 comprises 13 residues. V shed 4 bases and J 7 bases; nucleotides not matched to a gene: 6.

The chain uses TRBV27 and TRBJ1-1; 10 bases agree with TRBD1. The CDR3 consists of 15 residues. Germline V CDR1 and CDR2: MNHEY, SMNVEV (reference sequence). V lost 5 bases and J lost 5; bases outside the gene matches: 8. This chain's CDR3 is CASSLRTGGGTEAFF. The CDR3 DNA is TGTGCCAGCAGTCTAAGGACAGGGGGAGGGACTGAAGCTTTCTTT.

This clone appeared once. The rearrangement uses TRBV15 and TRBJ2-1; perhaps TRBD2 as D (5 bases). Germline CDR1 and CDR2: LNHNV and YYDKDF (reference sequence). This CDR3 contains 12 residues. V was clipped by 8 bases and J by 3 bases, with 8 bases between them. CDR3 sequence (DNA): TGTGCCACCCGCCGGGGCTACAATGAGCAGTTCTTC. This encodes CATRRGYNEQFF. Full variable domain (missing parts from reference TRBV15 and TRBJ2-1): DAMVIQNPRYQVTQFGKPVTLSCSQTLNHNVMYWYQQKSSQAPKLLFHYYDKDFNNEADTPDNFQSRRPNTSFCFLDIRSPGLGDTAMYLCATRRGYNEQFFGPGTRLTVL.

V is TRBV6-4 and J is TRBJ2-1; TRBD2 matches at 8 bases. The junction had 8 bases not matched to a gene; V was cut back by 5 bases and J by 8 bases. Germline assignment: CDR1 MRHNA and CDR2 SNTAGT. The CDR3 has 14 residues. The CDR3 protein is CASSSFGLADEQFF. CDR3 DNA sequence: TGTGCCAGCAGTTCATTTGGACTAGCCGATGAGCAGTTCTTC.